This is a list of T cell receptor beta chains from one sample in a study of shared clonotypes between healthy human individuals. The protocol was immunoSEQ multiplex PCR, while the TCRdb copy is restricted to in-frame clones and leaves out a portion. The sample lists approximately 700,000 clones; around 73% were seen once. Sequencing input: memory CD4+ T cells sorted from blood. The source is a woman aged 30 to 39 in good health. Each CDR3 is given with its conserved first and last residue. Each record gives: clone size, V gene, J gene, D gene, CDR3 DNA, CDR3 protein. A D gene is named only where the DNA matches it firmly. The size of a clone is reported for some rows only, either as once, few or many, or as a class for expanded clones.

>-|TRBV20-1|TRBJ2-7|-
TGCAGTGCCAATTATCTCTACGAGCAGTACTTC
CSANYLYEQYF
>-|TRBV7-2|TRBJ2-6|-
TGTGCCAGCAGCCGCCTTCCTGGGGCCAACGTCCTGACTTTC
CASSRLPGANVLTF
>few|TRBV28|TRBJ2-4|-
TGTGCCAGCAGCCCGCTCGTGGGAAACATTCAGTACTTC
CASSPLVGNIQYF
>-|TRBV29-1|TRBJ2-7|TRBD2
TGCAGCGTTGTTCAGCGGGGGGCACCCTACGAGCAGTACTTC
CSVVQRGAPYEQYF
>-|TRBV7-2|TRBJ2-2|-
TGTGCCAGCAGCTGGCAGGGTTACACCGGGGAGCTGTTTTTT
CASSWQGYTGELFF
>few|TRBV5-4|TRBJ1-4|-
TGTGCCAGCAGCACGGACACAGGACGGGAAAAACTGTTTTTT
CASSTDTGREKLFF
>-|TRBV15|TRBJ1-1|-
TGTGCCACCAGCAGAGATCTGGCCGGAGAGGCTTTCTTT
CATSRDLAGEAFF
>-|TRBV7-8|TRBJ1-3|TRBD1
TGTGCCAGCAGCAGTCGGACAGGGACTATTGGAAACACCATATATTTT
CASSSRTGTIGNTIYF
>-|TRBV11-2|TRBJ2-3|-
TGTGCCAGCAGCTTAGTAGCAGGGTTTAGCACAGATACGCAGTATTTT
CASSLVAGFSTDTQYF
>-|TRBV5-8|TRBJ1-2|-
TGTGCCAGCAGCACAAGGGGTTTTAGAGCCCCTAACTATGGCTACACCTTC
CASSTRGFRAPNYGYTF
>few|TRBV27|TRBJ2-5|TRBD1
TGTGCCAGCAGTTCACATCAGGGGGCGGCCATACGGACCCAGTACTTC
CASSSHQGAAIRTQYF
>-|TRBV6-5|TRBJ1-1|TRBD1
TGTGCCAGCAGTTACGACACAGGGGGCGCAGCTGAAGCTTTCTTT
CASSYDTGGAAEAFF
>-|TRBV7-6|TRBJ2-5|-
TGTGCCAGCAAAGGATGGGGAGAAGAGACCCAGTACTTC
CASKGWGEETQYF
>-|TRBV5-1|TRBJ2-1|TRBD1
TGCGCCAGCAGCTTGGGGGACAGGGACTTTGCGAGGCAGTTCTTC
CASSLGDRDFARQFF
>-|TRBV6-6|TRBJ2-4|TRBD1
TGTGCCAGCAGAGACAGGGGAAAGGACATTCAGTACTTC
CASRDRGKDIQYF
>-|TRBV7-8|TRBJ2-7|TRBD2
TGTGCCAGCAGCTTAGTGCCCGGGGGGTCCTACGAGCAGTACTTC
CASSLVPGGSYEQYF
>-|TRBV11-2|TRBJ2-7|TRBD2
TGTGCCAGCAGCACCAGGACTAGCGCATCCTACGAGCAGTACTTC
CASSTRTSASYEQYF
>few|TRBV4-1|TRBJ1-4|-
TGCGCCAGCAGCCAAGAGCGCCGGGCCTCGAATGAAAAACTGTTTTTT
CASSQERRASNEKLFF
>-|TRBV18|TRBJ2-3|TRBD2
TGTGCCAGCTCCTCTGCGGGAGGCACAGATACGCAGTATTTT
CASSSAGGTDTQYF
>-|TRBV5-5|TRBJ2-7|-
TGTGCCAGCAGCCTTCGGGAGAGGGTCAACGAGCAGTACTTC
CASSLRERVNEQYF
>-|TRBV6-1|TRBJ2-1|-
TGTGCCAGCAGTGAAACCCCAGGATCCGCTTACAATGAGCAGTTCTTC
CASSETPGSAYNEQFF
>once|TRBV2|TRBJ2-7|-
TGTGCCAGCAGTGGCCCGGGCTACGAGCAGTACTTC
CASSGPGYEQYF
>-|TRBV2|TRBJ2-7|-
TGTGCCAGCAGTGCAAATCTTGAGCAGTACTTC
CASSANLEQYF
>few|TRBV29-1|TRBJ1-1|TRBD1
TGCATCGCTAGACAGGGGGCTAACACTGAAGCTTTCTTT
CIARQGANTEAFF
>once|TRBV4-2|TRBJ2-5|TRBD1
TGTGCCAGCAGCCAAGACCAAACCGGGACAGGGCGGGAGACCCAGTACTTC
CASSQDQTGTGRETQYF
>few|TRBV19|TRBJ1-5|-
TGTGCCAGTAGTATCCGCAGTAGCAATCAGCCCCAGCATTTT
CASSIRSSNQPQHF
>-|TRBV19|TRBJ2-6|-
TGTGCCAGTAGTCTAAAGACAGGATCTGCTTCTGGGGCCAACGTCCTGACTTTC
CASSLKTGSASGANVLTF
>few|TRBV4-1|TRBJ1-5|-
TGCGCCAGCAGCCAAGTGGACAAGCAGCCCCAGCATTTT
CASSQVDKQPQHF
>-|TRBV6-6|TRBJ1-2|-
TGTGCCAGCAGTCTATCAGCAATAGATGGCTACACCTTC
CASSLSAIDGYTF
>-|TRBV7-9|TRBJ2-1|-
TGTGCCAGCAGCTCATTAGCTCCCCCCCAGGGAGTACCCTACAATGAGCAGTTCTTC
CASSSLAPPQGVPYNEQFF
>-|TRBV19|TRBJ2-2|TRBD1
TGTGCCAGTAGTGGGACAGGGGCCGGGGAGCTGTTTTTT
CASSGTGAGELFF
>few|TRBV7-9|TRBJ1-4|-
TGTGCCAGCAGCTTAGGTCTTGGGGGATCTAATGAAAAACTGTTTTTT
CASSLGLGGSNEKLFF
>few|TRBV29-1|TRBJ1-2|TRBD1
TGCAGCGTTGACCCCCTACAGGGGTTCTCCTATGGCTACACCTTC
CSVDPLQGFSYGYTF
>-|TRBV27|TRBJ1-1|-
TGTGCCAGCAATGTACAGGGTGAGCGGACTGAAGCTTTCTTT
CASNVQGERTEAFF
>-|TRBV9|TRBJ2-2|-
TGTGCCAGCAGCGTAGCTACTCACGCGAACACCGGGGAGCTGTTTTTT
CASSVATHANTGELFF
>-|TRBV6-1|TRBJ1-4|TRBD1
TGTGCCAGCAGTGAATGGACAGGAGGTGAAAAACTGTTTTTT
CASSEWTGGEKLFF
>-|TRBV2|TRBJ2-7|-
TGTGCCAGCAGCCGGGACTCCTCCTACGAGCAGTACTTC
CASSRDSSYEQYF
>-|TRBV6-5|TRBJ2-5|-
TGTGCCAGCACCAGAGACCCGCAGGTTGGGGAGCAGTACTTC
CASTRDPQVGEQYF
>-|TRBV18|TRBJ2-3|-
TGTGCCAGCTCACCAACGGTTGGCGGGACAGATACGCAGTATTTT
CASSPTVGGTDTQYF
>-|TRBV5-1|TRBJ2-7|-
TGCGCCAGCAGCGATCGGACCGGAAGCTCCTACGAGCAGTACTTC
CASSDRTGSSYEQYF
>-|TRBV10-3|TRBJ2-7|TRBD2
TGTGCCACCGGGGGACTAGCGGGAGGCCACGAGCAGTACTTC
CATGGLAGGHEQYF
>-|TRBV13|TRBJ2-1|TRBD2
TGTGCCAGCAGCCCGAGCGGTGTGTTGGGGGGGTCCTACAATGAGCAGTTCTTC
CASSPSGVLGGSYNEQFF
>once|TRBV5-1|TRBJ1-5|-
TGCGCCAGCAGCTTGGGGGGTCGCAATCAGCCCCAGCATTTT
CASSLGGRNQPQHF
>once|TRBV11-3|TRBJ2-3|-
TGTGCCAGCAGCTTAGTGACCAATACGCAGTATTTT
CASSLVTNTQYF